This T cell receptor (beta chain) is from a study of cytomegalovirus exposure and HLA in healthy donors. The V gene's germline CDR1 is MGHDK and CDR2 SYGVNS. The CDR3 is 16 amino acids. V lost 5 bases and J lost 4, with 18 bases in between. As for this clone: The antigen remains undetermined.

Study conclusions and caveats: Reported findings show TCR beta sequences accurately forecast HLA-A and HLA-B alleles in most subjects. In a later analysis, a genetic analysis reported fewer productive-TCR N-insertions in an Asian-associated ancestry cluster than the cohort average. Specificity of three CMV-associated chains for CMV antigens was verified in vitro.

The PCR had 60 Vbeta and 13 Jbeta primers. Profiled with immunoSEQ multiplex PCR; TCRdb holds only in-frame clones, not every one. Of 130,000 or so clones listed, about 9.2% are singletons. This chain uses TRBV25-1 with TRBJ2-1; TRBD1 is a possible D gene (6 bases). The clonotype was recovered from a woman aged 40 to 50 in good health and CMV-seropositive. The sample consisted of PBMCs. The CDR3 loop is CASSPDRGTSYNEQFF. CDR3 DNA sequence: TGTGCCAGCAGTCCAGATAGGGGGACGTCATACAATGAGCAGTTCTTC.